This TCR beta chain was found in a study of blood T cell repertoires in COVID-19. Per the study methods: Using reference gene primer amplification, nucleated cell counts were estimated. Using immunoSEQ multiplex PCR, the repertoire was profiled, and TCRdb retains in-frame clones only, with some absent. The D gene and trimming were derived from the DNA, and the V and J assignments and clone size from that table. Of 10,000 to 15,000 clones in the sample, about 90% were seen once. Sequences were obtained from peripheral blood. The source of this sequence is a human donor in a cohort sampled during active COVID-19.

The CDR3: CASSPKETQYF. DNA for the CDR3: TGTGCCAGCAGCCCCAAAGAGACCCAGTACTTC. The chain links TRBV7-2 to TRBJ2-5; no reliable D call. The ends were cut back, 5 bases at V and 3 bases at J, with 4 bases in the middle. This CDR3 contains 11 residues. CDR1 SGHTA and CDR2 FQGNSA come from the germline V gene.